These 28 T cell receptor beta chains were sequenced from one sample in a study of blood T cells in healthy people across ages. For the second PCR, which ran for about 7 to 11 cycles, a sample-barcoded 5' primer and a J-beta primer mix were used. TCRdb ran MiXCR on the 5' RACE reads and lists one entry per CDR3 protein. The sample lists some 930,000 distinct CDR3 sequences; 25% to 35% were seen once. In addition, the sample was reused for a study of T cells of mothers and their children.

The specimen sequenced was blood. These receptors originate from a woman in her thirties or forties in good health.

V is TRBV7-2 and J is TRBJ1-1, with D possibly TRBD1 on 5 matching bases. Germline CDR1 and CDR2: SGHTA and FQGNSA. The CDR3 is made up of 13 amino acids. V lost 7 bases and J lost 3, with 12 bases in between. CDR3 bases: TGTGCCAGCACGCCACAGGTTTACACTGAAGCTTTCTTT. It translates to CASTPQVYTEAFF.

This chain connects TRBV20-1 to TRBJ2-7; a possible D gene is TRBD2 (5 bases). CDR1 DFQATT and CDR2 SNEGSKA come from the germline V gene (reference sequence). This CDR3 is 14 amino acids long. Trimming stripped 3 bases from V and 2 bases from J, with 14 bases between. In DNA form, the CDR3 reads TGCAGTGCTAGGATGGGTGGAGGCACCTACGAGCAGTACTTC. As protein: CSARMGGGTYEQYF.

This clonotype was detected a few times. J is TRBJ1-2 and V is TRBV11-2; a possible D gene is TRBD1 (6 bases). The CDR3 has 15 amino acids. Germline V gene lookup returns CDR1 SGHAT and CDR2 FQNNGV. Trimming removed 0 bases from V and 5 bases from J, with 13 bases in between. The CDR3 here is CASSLDGGGPYGYTF. CDR3 in DNA: TGTGCCAGCAGCTTAGATGGGGGGGGCCCGTATGGCTACACCTTC.

This clonotype has only one observation. This rearrangement joins TRBV20-1 to TRBJ1-5, with 7 bases fitting TRBD1. V lost 6 bases and J lost 7; bases outside the gene matches: 6. This CDR3 comprises 12 residues. Germline-derived CDR1 and CDR2 are DFQATT and SNEGSKA (reference sequence). For the CDR3, the DNA is TGCAGTGCCCCGCAGGGGGAGCAGCCCCAGCATTTT. It encodes CSAPQGEQPQHF.

The chain uses TRBV5-1 and TRBJ2-7; the D is unclear. Germline assignment: CDR1 SGHRS and CDR2 YFSETQ. Trimming stripped 4 bases from V and 6 bases from J, with 20 bases between. This CDR3 region has 15 residues. The CDR3 spells CASSPTAARFCEQYF. The CDR3, as DNA: TGCGCCAGCAGCCCCACGGCGGCTAGGTTCTGCGAGCAGTACTTC.

The rearrangement links TRBV28 to TRBJ2-3, with 8 bases lining up with TRBD2. The CDR3 length is 20 residues. V lost 5 bases, J lost 3 bases, and 22 bases stayed unmatched. The germline V gene encodes CDR1 MDHEN and CDR2 SYDVKM. CDR3 sequence: CASSTSTGTSRPRVTDTQYF. CDR3 nucleotides: TGTGCCAGCAGTACCAGCACCGGGACTAGTAGACCTAGGGTAACAGATACGCAGTATTTT.

A few counts support this clonotype. V and J are TRBV7-8 and TRBJ1-5; possible D gene TRBD1, 5 bases. The length of the CDR3 is 14 residues. Deletions cut 6 bases from V and 6 bases from J, with 15 bases between. Germline-derived CDR1 and CDR2 are SGHVS and FQNEAQ. The CDR3 bases are TGTGCCAGCAGTCATCAGGGATCCGCTCAGCCCCAGCATTTT. Translated: CASSHQGSAQPQHF.

The genes are TRBV6-4 and TRBJ2-1; the D gene is possibly TRBD2 (6 bases). This CDR3 has 15 residues. V gave up 3 bases and J gave up 0 bases, with 9 bases separating them. The germline gives CDR1 MRHNA, CDR2 SNTAGT. The CDR3: CASSENGGSYNEQFF. The DNA for the CDR3 is TGTGCCAGCAGTGAGAACGGGGGCTCCTACAATGAGCAGTTCTTC.

This clonotype was recorded many times. This chain joins TRBV20-1 and TRBJ2-7, with 7 bases fitting TRBD2. The germline gives CDR1 DFQATT, CDR2 SNEGSKA (reference sequence). Losses at the gene ends were 3 bases for V and 3 bases for J; bases not matched to a gene: 11. The CDR3 extends over 15 amino acids. The CDR3, as DNA: TGCAGTGCTAGGGGAACCCGGGACTACAACTACGAGCAGTACTTC. Translation gives CSARGTRDYNYEQYF.

Comment on this clonotype: A much larger clone lies one base from this, so it may be a read error. This chain joins TRBV9 and TRBJ2-1, with D perhaps TRBD1 or TRBD2 (6 bases each). In germline, CDR1 is SGDLS, CDR2 YYNGEE. Trimming took 6 bases from V and 13 from J, leaving 23 bases between them. The CDR3 contains 14 residues. CDR3 sequence (DNA): TGTGCCAGCAACCCGGGGGCGATGGGAGAGACCCAGTTCTTC. This translates into CASNPGAMGETQFF.

In regard to this clonotype: A much larger clone is a single base away; this may be a read error. The rearrangement uses TRBV6-5 and TRBJ1-2; tentative D call: TRBD1 (6 bases). There are 14 residues in the CDR3. Looked up from germline, CDR1 is MNHEY and CDR2 is SVGAGI. The CDR3 DNA is TGTGCCAGCAGTTACGGACAGAGACCCTATGGCAACACCTTC. Translated: CASSYGQRPYGNTF.

V and J are TRBV5-1 and TRBJ2-1, with 8 bases fitting TRBD2. Germline CDR1 reads SGHRS; CDR2 reads YFSETQ. The J segment lost 6 bases and the V segment lost 0 bases, leaving 8 bases of the junction unmatched. The CDR3 is 16 residues long. The CDR3 loop reads CASSLAGVAGPNEQFF. Here the CDR3 DNA reads TGCGCCAGCAGCTTGGCGGGGGTAGCGGGGCCCAATGAGCAGTTCTTC.

J is TRBJ2-6 and V is TRBV20-1, with a weak D call TRBD2 (6 bases). Germline lookup yields CDR1 DFQATT and CDR2 SNEGSKA (reference sequence). V gave up 6 bases and J gave up 2 bases, with 23 bases separating them. The CDR3 is made up of 18 amino acids. The CDR3 DNA reads TGCAGTGCATATGGGGCGAAGACTGGAGGGGCTGGGGCCAACGTCCTGACTTTC. Its translation: CSAYGAKTGGAGANVLTF.

The chain joins TRBV7-2 to TRBJ2-5; 8 bases are shared with TRBD1. J was trimmed by 4 bases and V by 5 bases; bases with no gene match: 9. The CDR3 is made up of 15 amino acids. Germline V gene lookup returns CDR1 SGHTA and CDR2 FQGNSA. CDR3 sequence reads: CASSPQGALVETQYF. The DNA of the CDR3 is TGTGCCAGCAGCCCCCAGGGGGCCCTGGTAGAGACCCAGTACTTC.

This clonotype has ten or more counts. V usage is TRBV6-4 and J usage is TRBJ2-3; the D gene is possibly TRBD2 (5 bases). The CDR3 has 12 residues. Germline CDR1 is MRHNA and CDR2 is SNTAGT. V was shortened by 11 bases and J by 2 bases, with 11 bases between the two germline ends. The CDR3 region is CAGFGDTDTQYF. For the CDR3, the DNA is TGTGCCGGATTCGGGGACACAGATACGCAGTATTTT.

The chain has TRBV12-3 or TRBV12-4 and TRBJ1-1; a possible D gene is TRBD1 (6 bases). The CDR3 is 12 amino acids. V was clipped by 10 bases and J by 1 base, with 10 bases between them. In DNA form, the CDR3 reads TGTGCCACCCTGGACAGGAACACTGAAGCTTTCTTT. As protein: CATLDRNTEAFF.

This clonotype was observed a single time. The chain links TRBV28 to TRBJ2-1; D is perhaps TRBD1 (5 bases). Trimming shortened V by 1 base and J by 6 bases, and 13 bases separated the two germline ends. Per germline, CDR1 MDHEN and CDR2 SYDVKM. This CDR3 is 15 amino acids long. CDR3 bases: TGTGCCAGCAGTTTATTACCCGACGACAGCAATGAGCAGTTCTTC. It specifies CASSLLPDDSNEQFF.

The sample holds many counts of this clonotype. This rearrangement joins TRBV28 to TRBJ1-2, with 9 bases aligning to TRBD1. J lost 6 bases, V lost 2 bases, and 4 bases had no gene match. The CDR3 totals 14 residues. In germline, CDR1 is MDHEN, CDR2 SYDVKM. The CDR3 nucleotides are TGTGCCAGCAGTTTAGGGGACAGGGACCATGGCTACACCTTC. Translated: CASSLGDRDHGYTF.

This chain uses TRBV14 with TRBJ1-1; D call uncertain. Per germline, CDR1 SGHDN and CDR2 FVKESK. Trimming shortened V by 0 bases and J by 1 base, and 12 bases separated the two germline ends. This CDR3 spans 16 amino acids. CDR3 protein: CASSQDSPGGNTEAFF. The CDR3 DNA reads TGTGCCAGCAGCCAAGATTCCCCAGGAGGGAACACTGAAGCTTTCTTT. Variable domain in full (rest from reference TRBV14 and TRBJ1-1): EAGVTQFPSHSVIEKGQTVTLRCDPISGHDNLYWYRRVMGKEIKFLLHFVKESKQDESGMPNNRFLAERTGGTYSTLKVQPAELEDSGVYFCASSQDSPGGNTEAFFGQGTRLTVV.

This clonotype has ten or more counts. This chain connects TRBV24-1 to TRBJ2-3, with 7 positions matching TRBD1. The germline V gene encodes CDR1 KGHDR and CDR2 SFDVKD. This CDR3 is 16 amino acids long. The ends lost 0 bases at V and 7 bases at J; junction bases unmatched: 9. The CDR3 DNA follows: TGTGCCACCAGTGATTTGTGGGGGACAGAGAGGAATACGCAGTATTTT. Translation gives CATSDLWGTERNTQYF.

To note about this clonotype: The junction shows a germline mismatch at one end, possibly a read error. V usage is TRBV30 and J usage is TRBJ2-3; a weak D match, TRBD1 (7 bases). Germline CDR1 reads GTSNPN; CDR2 reads SVGIG (reference sequence). The CDR3 loop spans 11 amino acids. The CDR3 reads CAWTRGDKQYF. CDR3 sequence (DNA): TGTGCCTGGACCAGGGGGGATAAGCAGTATTTT.

This chain links TRBV19 with TRBJ2-1; D gene uncertain. Trimming cost V 5 bases and J 6 bases, with 17 bases left between them. The CDR3 loop spans 15 amino acids. The germline CDR1 and CDR2 sequences are LNHDA and SQIVND (reference sequence). Written as DNA, the CDR3 is TGTGCCAGTAGTCAGTACAGCGAGTCTTTCAATGAGCAGTTCTTC. It codes for CASSQYSESFNEQFF.

This clonotype has at least ten counts. This chain joins TRBV7-2 and TRBJ2-7, with D possibly matching TRBD1 (6 bases). The CDR3 loop spans 17 amino acids. Germline V CDR1 and CDR2: SGHTA, FQGNSA. The V end was cut by 2 bases, the J end by 0 bases, with 17 bases between. The CDR3 is CASSLMGDISSSYEQYF. CDR3 in DNA: TGTGCCAGCAGCTTAATGGGGGACATCTCAAGCTCCTACGAGCAGTACTTC.

The table lists this clonotype with a few counts. The chain is built from TRBV5-8 and TRBJ2-1, with TRBD1 matching 8 bases. V lost 4 bases and J lost 7; bases outside the gene matches: 7. Germline CDR1 reads SGHTS; CDR2 reads YDEGEE. The CDR3 is 14 residues long. CDR3 region: CASSKNRGYNEQFF. In nucleotides, the CDR3 is TGTGCCAGCAGCAAGAACAGGGGGTATAATGAGCAGTTCTTC.

The chain carries TRBV3-1 and TRBJ1-2; D gene uncertain. Trimming stripped 3 bases from V and 1 base from J, with 18 bases between. The germline gives CDR1 LGHDT, CDR2 YNNKEL (reference sequence). The CDR3 totals 17 residues. Here the CDR3 reads CASSQRQNSRINYGYTF. In DNA form, the CDR3 reads TGTGCCAGCAGCCAGAGGCAGAATAGTCGGATTAACTATGGCTACACCTTC. The full variable domain, its missing parts supplied by reference TRBV3-1 and TRBJ1-2, is DTAVSQTPKYLVTQMGNDKSIKCEQNLGHDTMYWYKQDSKKFLKIMFSYNNKELIINETVPNRFSPKSPDKAHLNLHINSLELGDSAVYFCASSQRQNSRINYGYTFGSGTRLTVV.

The chain couples TRBV10-3 to TRBJ1-5, with D unclear. This CDR3 has 16 amino acids. Deletions cut 4 bases from V and 1 base from J, with 14 bases between. Germline V gives CDR1 ENHRY, CDR2 SYGVKD. CDR3 in amino acids: CAISGSAGGSNQPQHF. The CDR3 nucleotides are TGTGCCATCAGTGGGTCGGCGGGAGGGAGCAATCAGCCCCAGCATTTT.

This clonotype was recorded many times. At one end the junction does not follow the germline gene, possibly because of a read error. J is TRBJ2-1 and V is TRBV7-7, with D possibly matching TRBD1 (6 bases). Looked up from germline, CDR1 is SSHAT and CDR2 is FNYEAQ (reference sequence). This CDR3 is built from 18 residues. The CDR3 sequence is CASSPNVATGRTSIGQFF. The CDR3 DNA is TGTGCTAGCAGCCCAAACGTCGCGACAGGCCGTACATCAATCGGGCAGTTCTTC.

V gene TRBV28 combines with J gene TRBJ1-2; perhaps TRBD1 as D (5 bases). V lost 7 bases and J 12 bases, leaving 21 bases between the germline ends. Germline CDR1 reads MDHEN; CDR2 reads SYDVKM. The CDR3 is 13 amino acids. CDR3 residues: CASNFGGGVGHTF. The CDR3 DNA reads TGTGCCAGCAACTTCGGGGGGGGTGTCGGCCACACCTTC.